These T cell receptor beta chains were read from a single sample in a study of T cell repertoires in cytomegalovirus infection. One entry per CDR3 protein, called by TCRdb with MiXCR from the reads. The table lists about 230,000 distinct CDR3 sequences, approximately 24% of them singletons, with around a sixth in the top ten. Sample: CD8+ T cells from PBMCs. The receptors were gathered from a human donor in good health (CMV status not recorded). Some clones in this sample may be carry-over from other donors' samples. CDR3s include the opening cysteine and the closing phenylalanine or tryptophan. The order of the fields is D gene, J gene, V gene, clone size, CDR3 DNA, CDR3 protein. A D gene is named only where the DNA matches it firmly. The listing skips clone size in some rows; elsewhere it reads once, few, many or a size class.

d_gene: -
j_gene: TRBJ2-3
v_gene: TRBV11-2
abundance: few
CDR3nt: TGTGCCAGCAGCTTAATTTTCCGGGGGGCCGCAGATACGCAGTATTTT
CDR3aa: CASSLIFRGAADTQYF

d_gene: TRBD2
j_gene: TRBJ2-3
v_gene: TRBV25-1
abundance: many
CDR3nt: TGTGCCAGCAGTGCCGTAGCGGGGAACACAGATACGCAGTATTTT
CDR3aa: CASSAVAGNTDTQYF

d_gene: -
j_gene: TRBJ1-5
v_gene: TRBV7-6
abundance: -
CDR3nt: TGTGCCAGCAGCTTGGGCGAACTTGGACAGCCCCAGCATTTT
CDR3aa: CASSLGELGQPQHF

d_gene: TRBD1
j_gene: TRBJ1-1
v_gene: TRBV7-9
abundance: -
CDR3nt: TGTGCCAGCAGCTCCCTGGACAGGGACGGCACTGAAGCTTTCTTT
CDR3aa: CASSSLDRDGTEAFF

d_gene: TRBD2
j_gene: TRBJ2-1
v_gene: TRBV2
abundance: -
CDR3nt: TGTGCCAGCCTAGCGGGGGAGAGCTCCTACAATGAGCAGTTCTTC
CDR3aa: CASLAGESSYNEQFF

d_gene: -
j_gene: TRBJ2-2
v_gene: TRBV7-2
abundance: many
CDR3nt: TGTGCCAGCAGCCTCACGACCGGGGAGCTGTTTTTT
CDR3aa: CASSLTTGELFF

d_gene: -
j_gene: TRBJ2-7
v_gene: TRBV7-9
abundance: many
CDR3nt: TGTGCCAGCAGTATCGGGACTCACGAGCAGTACTTC
CDR3aa: CASSIGTHEQYF

d_gene: -
j_gene: TRBJ1-4
v_gene: TRBV7-4
abundance: many
CDR3nt: TGTGCCAGCAGTGACATAACTAATGAAAAACTGTTTTTT
CDR3aa: CASSDITNEKLFF

d_gene: -
j_gene: TRBJ2-7
v_gene: TRBV29-1
abundance: many
CDR3nt: TGCAGCGTCGCGGACGGAGACGTTGTGGAGCAGTACTTC
CDR3aa: CSVADGDVVEQYF

d_gene: TRBD1
j_gene: TRBJ2-3
v_gene: TRBV12-3/TRBV12-4
abundance: -
CDR3nt: TGTGCCAGCAGTTGGACAGGGGTGGGAGATACGCAGTATTTT
CDR3aa: CASSWTGVGDTQYF

d_gene: -
j_gene: TRBJ1-6
v_gene: TRBV6-5
abundance: many
CDR3nt: TGTGCCAGCAGGATTACGAGGGGGGTTGATTCACCCCTCCACTTT
CDR3aa: CASRITRGVDSPLHF

d_gene: TRBD2
j_gene: TRBJ2-1
v_gene: TRBV7-6
abundance: few
CDR3nt: TGTGCCAGCAGCCCCTACCCGGGGACTAGCGGGGGGGCTTTGAATGAGCAGTTCTTC
CDR3aa: CASSPYPGTSGGALNEQFF

d_gene: -
j_gene: TRBJ2-7
v_gene: TRBV15
abundance: few
CDR3nt: TGTGCCACCAGCAGAGACGGGAAGACCTACGAGCAGTACTTC
CDR3aa: CATSRDGKTYEQYF

d_gene: -
j_gene: TRBJ2-2
v_gene: TRBV7-9
abundance: -
CDR3nt: TGTGCCAGCAGCCACTGGGGGTCCGCGAACACCGGGGAGCTGTTTTTT
CDR3aa: CASSHWGSANTGELFF

d_gene: -
j_gene: TRBJ1-1
v_gene: TRBV6-6
abundance: -
CDR3nt: TGTGCCAGCAGAGGGATCAAGGCAGGGACTGAAGCTTTCTTT
CDR3aa: CASRGIKAGTEAFF

d_gene: TRBD2
j_gene: TRBJ2-3
v_gene: TRBV7-8
abundance: few
CDR3nt: TGTGCCAGCAGAAAACGGGGGGGCCTCAAAGATACGCAGTATTTT
CDR3aa: CASRKRGGLKDTQYF

d_gene: TRBD1
j_gene: TRBJ2-5
v_gene: TRBV29-1
abundance: -
CDR3nt: TGCAGCGTTGGCCGGACAGGGATTGAAGAGACCCAGTACTTC
CDR3aa: CSVGRTGIEETQYF

d_gene: -
j_gene: TRBJ1-1
v_gene: TRBV5-4
abundance: many
CDR3nt: TGTGCCAGCAGCCCCTGGACCGAGAACACTGAAGCTTTCTTT
CDR3aa: CASSPWTENTEAFF

d_gene: -
j_gene: TRBJ2-5
v_gene: TRBV19
abundance: many
CDR3nt: TGTGCCAGTAGTACCCATCTCGACGGATCGGTTGGGACCCAGTACTTC
CDR3aa: CASSTHLDGSVGTQYF

d_gene: TRBD2
j_gene: TRBJ2-5
v_gene: TRBV7-9
abundance: medium-sized
CDR3nt: TGTGCCAGCAGCCCCGGTAGTGCGCTAGCGGGGGTCGAGGAGACCCAGTACTTC
CDR3aa: CASSPGSALAGVEETQYF

d_gene: -
j_gene: TRBJ1-1
v_gene: TRBV25-1
abundance: -
CDR3nt: TGTGCCAGCAGTGAATATACGCCAGGCCTGAACACTGAAGCTTTCTTT
CDR3aa: CASSEYTPGLNTEAFF

d_gene: -
j_gene: TRBJ2-5
v_gene: TRBV6-2/TRBV6-3
abundance: many
CDR3nt: TGTGCCAGCAGTCCCAGTACCTTAGGACCGTACTCAGGAGAGACCCAGTACTTC
CDR3aa: CASSPSTLGPYSGETQYF

d_gene: -
j_gene: TRBJ2-1
v_gene: TRBV14
abundance: -
CDR3nt: TGTGCCAGCAGCCAAGAATTGGGTTTCTACAATGAGCAGTTCTTC
CDR3aa: CASSQELGFYNEQFF

d_gene: TRBD2
j_gene: TRBJ2-7
v_gene: TRBV29-1
abundance: few
CDR3nt: TGCAGCATTTGGACGGGGGGCGAGCAGTACTTC
CDR3aa: CSIWTGGEQYF

d_gene: TRBD2
j_gene: TRBJ2-5
v_gene: TRBV9
abundance: -
CDR3nt: TGTGCCAGCAGCGTCGGTAGCGGGGAAGAGACCCAGTACTTC
CDR3aa: CASSVGSGEETQYF

d_gene: -
j_gene: TRBJ1-1
v_gene: TRBV7-2
abundance: many
CDR3nt: TGTGCCTCCCAGGGTGCCAGGTATGAAGCTTTCTTT
CDR3aa: CASQGARYEAFF

d_gene: -
j_gene: TRBJ2-5
v_gene: TRBV6-5
abundance: few
CDR3nt: TGTGCCAGCAGTTACTCGTTAGCAGGCCCAGGGGAAGAGACCCAGTACTTC
CDR3aa: CASSYSLAGPGEETQYF

d_gene: TRBD1
j_gene: TRBJ2-5
v_gene: TRBV5-4
abundance: -
CDR3nt: TGTGCCAGCAGCCCCGGCAGGGGGCAACCCCAAGAGACCCAGTACTTC
CDR3aa: CASSPGRGQPQETQYF

d_gene: -
j_gene: TRBJ2-7
v_gene: TRBV7-6
abundance: many
CDR3nt: TGTGCCAGCAGCTTAGAGGTGGGGAGTCGGGAGCAGTACTTC
CDR3aa: CASSLEVGSREQYF

d_gene: -
j_gene: TRBJ1-5
v_gene: TRBV2
abundance: -
CDR3nt: TGTGCCAGCAGTGAAGGGGTCACGACCCGGGGTCAGCCCCAGCATTTT
CDR3aa: CASSEGVTTRGQPQHF

d_gene: -
j_gene: TRBJ2-6
v_gene: TRBV10-3
abundance: few
CDR3nt: TGTGCCATCAGTGATGGGCCCTCTGGGGCCAACGTCCTGACTTTC
CDR3aa: CAISDGPSGANVLTF

d_gene: -
j_gene: TRBJ2-7
v_gene: TRBV2
abundance: few
CDR3nt: TGTGCCAGCAGTGAAGCGGCAGGTTCCTACGAGCAGTACTTC
CDR3aa: CASSEAAGSYEQYF

d_gene: -
j_gene: TRBJ2-7
v_gene: TRBV2
abundance: -
CDR3nt: TGTGCCAGCAACCCCTGGGGACGGTCCTACGAGCAGTACTTC
CDR3aa: CASNPWGRSYEQYF

d_gene: -
j_gene: TRBJ2-1
v_gene: TRBV4-1
abundance: -
CDR3nt: TGCGCCAGCAGCCAGGGGACTCTCAGTCCCTCTCGGAATGAGCAGTTCTTC
CDR3aa: CASSQGTLSPSRNEQFF

d_gene: TRBD1
j_gene: TRBJ2-3
v_gene: TRBV7-9
abundance: few
CDR3nt: TGTGCCAGCAGCGAGGGACAGGGACTTTGGGATACGCAGTATTTT
CDR3aa: CASSEGQGLWDTQYF

d_gene: -
j_gene: TRBJ1-1
v_gene: TRBV14
abundance: -
CDR3nt: TGTGCCAGCAGCCACGGCATTCACACTGAAGCTTTCTTT
CDR3aa: CASSHGIHTEAFF

d_gene: TRBD1
j_gene: TRBJ1-4
v_gene: TRBV6-2/TRBV6-3
abundance: -
CDR3nt: TGTGCCAGCAGTCGCCCGGGACAGGAAACTAATGAAAAACTGTTTTTT
CDR3aa: CASSRPGQETNEKLFF

d_gene: TRBD1
j_gene: TRBJ1-2
v_gene: TRBV28
abundance: -
CDR3nt: TGTGCCAGCAGTGGGGACAGGGGAAACTATGGCTACACCTTC
CDR3aa: CASSGDRGNYGYTF